The rows below give T cell receptor beta chains drawn from one sample of a study of T cell responses to AZD1222 COVID-19 vaccine. The table came from immunoSEQ multiplex PCR; TCRdb's copy has only in-frame clones and leaves some out. The sample gives about 85,000 clones, about 86% of which show up once; about 7.5% is in the top ten. This sample comprised peripheral blood, obtained on day 0 of AZD1222 vaccination. These receptors were obtained from an adult in good health. The CDR3 runs from the conserved cysteine through the conserved F or W. The D gene is left open where the match is weak. The listing skips clone size in some rows; elsewhere it reads once, few, many or a size class.

cdr3_nt: TGTGCCAGCAGTGAAGAGTCTATGAGAAAACTGTTTTTT
cdr3_aa: CASSEESMRKLFF
v_call: TRBV25-1
clone_size: -
j_call: TRBJ1-4
d_call: -

cdr3_nt: TGTGCCAGCAGTTCATCGCAGTACAATGAGCAGTTCTTC
cdr3_aa: CASSSSQYNEQFF
v_call: TRBV11-1
clone_size: -
j_call: TRBJ2-1
d_call: -

cdr3_nt: TGCAGCGTTGATAACCTGAACACCGGGGAGCTGTTTTTT
cdr3_aa: CSVDNLNTGELFF
v_call: TRBV29-1
clone_size: -
j_call: TRBJ2-2
d_call: -

cdr3_nt: TGTGCCAGCAGTTACTGGGAGGCAGATGAGCAGTACTTC
cdr3_aa: CASSYWEADEQYF
v_call: TRBV6-6
clone_size: -
j_call: TRBJ2-7
d_call: -

cdr3_nt: TGTGCCAGCAGTTACCGTAGCTCGGGCAATGAGCAGTTCTTC
cdr3_aa: CASSYRSSGNEQFF
v_call: TRBV6-5
clone_size: -
j_call: TRBJ2-1
d_call: -

cdr3_nt: TGTGCCTCCTCGAGGGGGAATAACTACGAGCAGTACTTC
cdr3_aa: CASSRGNNYEQYF
v_call: TRBV30
clone_size: -
j_call: TRBJ2-7
d_call: -

cdr3_nt: TGTGCCAGTAGTATGGACAGCCAAAAAGGGAAAAACATTCAGTACTTC
cdr3_aa: CASSMDSQKGKNIQYF
v_call: TRBV19
clone_size: once
j_call: TRBJ2-4
d_call: -

cdr3_nt: TGTGCCAGCAGCTTGGAGGGACAGTTCCCCTACAATGAGCAGTTCTTC
cdr3_aa: CASSLEGQFPYNEQFF
v_call: TRBV5-5
clone_size: -
j_call: TRBJ2-1
d_call: TRBD1

cdr3_nt: TGTGCCAGCAGCCCAGGTCAAGAGACCCAGTACTTC
cdr3_aa: CASSPGQETQYF
v_call: TRBV5-5
clone_size: -
j_call: TRBJ2-5
d_call: -

cdr3_nt: TGTGCCAGCAGCTTAGATGAATGGAGGGGAGAGACTGAAGCTTTCTTT
cdr3_aa: CASSLDEWRGETEAFF
v_call: TRBV11-3
clone_size: -
j_call: TRBJ1-1
d_call: -

cdr3_nt: TGTGCCAGCAGCGTAGGGGCAACTGGCGAGCAGTACTTC
cdr3_aa: CASSVGATGEQYF
v_call: TRBV7-3
clone_size: -
j_call: TRBJ2-7
d_call: -